The clone carrying this T cell receptor (beta chain) has a handful of counts. Its antigen remains unidentified. This entry is derived from a study of T-cell reconstitution after alpha-beta-depleted transplantation in children. There are 20 residues in the CDR3. V lost 1 base and J 4 bases, leaving 29 bases between the germline ends. Germline lookup yields CDR1 MDHEN and CDR2 SYDVKM. Points from the study as a whole: As was reported, about two months after transplant, alpha-beta T cells came from several hundred expanded graft clones. It was surviving recipient T cells and thymic progenitors that gave some patients high TCRbeta diversity at day 60. One year after transplant, T-cell counts and diversity came mostly from newly produced T cells.

Unique molecular identifiers were incorporated during preparation of the TCRbeta library. TCRdb passed the PCR reads through MiXCR, listing each CDR3 protein once. This sample has a few hundred thousand distinct CDR3 sequences; around 13% occur once, and the top ten carry around 2%. This specimen was PBMCs, mostly from graft donor cells, taken 360 days after TCRalphabeta/CD19-depleted stem cell transplant. V and J are TRBV28 and TRBJ2-7; weak D call: TRBD2 (6 bases). The TCR originated in a male patient under 18 who had a stem cell transplant for acute myeloid leukemia, so the T cells may come from the graft donor. Written as DNA, the CDR3 is TGTGCCAGCAGTTTATTGATTGGGGCGGGAACAGATGGTCGGTATTACGAGCAGTACTTC. Its protein product is CASSLLIGAGTDGRYYEQYF. Variable domain in full (rest from reference TRBV28 and TRBJ2-7): DVKVTQSSRYLVKRTGEKVFLECVQDMDHENMFWYRQDPGLGLRLIYFSYDVKMKEKGDIPEGYSVSREKKERFSLILESASTNQTSMYLCASSLLIGAGTDGRYYEQYFGPGTRLTVT.